The 6 T cell receptor beta chains given below trace back to one sample, sequenced in a study of cytomegalovirus exposure and HLA in healthy donors. 13 Jbeta primers and 60 Vbeta primers were used for the PCR. Using immunoSEQ multiplex PCR, the repertoire was profiled, and TCRdb retains in-frame clones only, with some absent. The sample has about 190,000 clones, 79% seen once. The sample taken for sequencing was PBMCs. All receptors come from a woman aged 18 to 35 in good health and CMV-seronegative.

The CDR3 bases are TGTGCCAGCAGTCCCTCGGGGGGACGCTTGCATTTT. It codes for CASSPSGGRLHF. V gene TRBV28 combines with J gene TRBJ1-5; tentative D call: TRBD1 (5 bases). CDR3 length: 12 residues. The V and J ends lost 5 bases and 15 bases respectively, with 17 bases between them. Germline CDR1 is MDHEN and CDR2 is SYDVKM.

The chain uses TRBV11-3 and TRBJ2-1, with TRBD2 matching 7 bases. The germline V gene has CDR1 SGHNT and CDR2 YENEEA. There are 17 residues in the CDR3. The junction had 9 bases not matched to a gene; V was cut back by 1 base and J by 3 bases. The CDR3 coding sequence is TGTGCCAGCAGCTTAGGACCGGGAGGAGGAGGCTACAATGAGCAGTTCTTC. Amino acids: CASSLGPGGGGYNEQFF.

The rearrangement uses TRBV9 and TRBJ2-7; possible D gene TRBD2, 6 bases. V was trimmed by 4 bases and J by 0 bases, leaving 14 bases between them. Germline CDR1 reads SGDLS; CDR2 reads YYNGEE. The CDR3 has 15 residues. CDR3 DNA sequence: TGTGCCAGCAGCCCCCGGGACGGGAGCTCCTACGAGCAGTACTTC. Translated: CASSPRDGSSYEQYF.

About this clone itself: Mismatch with germline at one junction end may stem from a read error. The chain couples TRBV7-9 to TRBJ1-1; the match to TRBD1 covers 7 bases. Germline CDR1 and CDR2: SEHNR and FQNEAQ (reference sequence). The CDR3 runs to 16 residues. The CDR3 loop reads CSSSPGTVYMNTEAFF. Written as DNA, the CDR3 is TGTTCCAGCAGTCCCGGGACAGTATACATGAACACTGAAGCTTTCTTT. Combining the CDR3 with reference TRBV7-9 and TRBJ1-1 gives the whole variable domain DTGVSQNPRHKITKRGQNVTFRCDPISEHNRLYWYRQTLGQGPEFLTYFQNEAQLEKSRLLSDRFSAERPKGSFSTLEIQRTEQGDSAMYLCSSSPGTVYMNTEAFFGQGTRLTVV.

The gene calls are TRBV5-1 and TRBJ1-4; the D is unclear. There are 15 residues in the CDR3. The germline V gene has CDR1 SGHRS and CDR2 YFSETQ. The ends were cut back, 0 bases at V and 0 bases at J, with 6 bases in the middle. The CDR3 DNA sequence: TGCGCCAGCAGCTTGGCCTTTGCAACTAATGAAAAACTGTTTTTT. Encoded protein: CASSLAFATNEKLFF.

V is TRBV6-1 and J is TRBJ1-2; D perhaps matches TRBD1 (5 bases). CDR1 is MNHNS, CDR2 SASEGT, per germline. V was shortened by 0 bases and J by 7 bases, with 12 bases between the two germline ends. The CDR3 loop spans 14 amino acids. The CDR3 loop reads CASSEAPTVGGYTF. The CDR3 bases are TGTGCCAGCAGTGAAGCGCCGACAGTAGGTGGCTACACCTTC.